This T cell receptor (beta chain) was recovered during a study of T cell responses to AZD1222 COVID-19 vaccine (dated by TCRdb to about 2021). Context from the whole study: TCR sequencing covered over 230 trial participants: 200 to 210 given two doses of AZD1222 and about 26 given two doses of MenACWY control vaccine. Trial participants were enrolled by age into 18-55, 56-69 and 70-plus year subgroups, with around 140, 26 and 57 TCR-sequenced participants respectively. Study-wide conclusions, independent of this receptor: In the small 56-69-year group, the increase in depth fell short of significance, most likely because of low power. Spike-specific TCR breadth and depth rose significantly after two AZD1222 doses compared with day 0 and with MenACWY recipients. Epitopes outside the regions mutated in the B.1.351 and B.1.1.7 variants were reportedly recognized by nearly half of the unique spike-specific TCRs. Conclusions about previously exposed vaccinees are limited because only 6 or 7 AZD1222 recipients were SARS-CoV-2 seropositive at baseline. CD4 TCRs associated with the vaccine covered the entire spike protein, and the dominant responses were in regions 160-218 and 743-854. No day 14 peak-response samples were available, so repertoires were characterized only after the peak T cell response. Participants were mostly white British and included more females than males, and it was suggested by the authors that clonal diversity may have been underestimated.

The time point label corresponds to: baseline before first vaccination. The sample's treatment or condition label, decoded: meningococcal conjugate vaccine given as trial control. The vaccinee samples were drawn from two UK trials, COV001 and COV002, one of which was a single-blind randomized controlled phase 2/3 trial testing AZD1222 (ChAdOx1 nCoV-19) in healthy adults. For TCRbeta chain sequencing, PBMC samples from trial participants were taken at day 0 and at day 28 after the second dose. The CDR3 regions of human TCRbeta chains were analyzed by immunosequencing. Per the original workflow: TCRs in the repertoires were matched against a reference library of SARS-CoV-2-specific TCRs that had been generated with the MIRA antigen-specificity platform. Breadth was defined as the fraction of unique TCRs that were SARS-CoV-2-associated, and depth was defined as the fraction of total T cells that were SARS-CoV-2-associated. Using the MIRA data, each spike-specific TCR was mapped to the spike region that the TCR reacts to and placed in a CD4 or CD8 class. Log10-transformed breadth and depth values were compared by one-way ANOVA with Sidak's multiple comparisons tests. TCRdb mirrors the immuneACCESS table, restricted to in-frame sequences. Some clones are absent from its copies; in checked studies, under half trace to an unresolved V gene, and the reason for the others is unknown. The V and J calls and clone size were taken over from that table, and D and trimming were inferred from the DNA. This sample comprises some 120,000 clones, roughly 91% of them detected only once. The ten largest clones add up to 11% of the sample.

CDR1 is given as SGHVS and CDR2 as FQNEAQ, both from the germline V gene. The cysteine opens and the phenylalanine closes a CDR3 of 15 amino acids. Just CDR3 DNA is preserved here, 45 bases in frame from base 1. Trimming takes 1 base from V and 3 bases from J, and the germline ends sit 13 bases apart. Notes on this clone: Its cognate antigen has yet to be identified. The sample holds no much larger clone one base away, and base qualities are not on file.

This receptor chain uses TRBV7-8 and TRBJ2-7, with the identity of the D gene unclear. The origin of this receptor is an adult in good health. Specimen: peripheral blood, collected on day 0 of MenACWY control vaccination. The CDR3 is CASSLEYGQSYEQYF. The DNA reads TGTGCCAGCAGCTTAGAATACGGGCAGAGCTACGAGCAGTACTTC. Reference TRBV7-8 and TRBJ2-7 proteins supply the regions before and after the CDR3; the full variable domain is: GAGVSQSPRYKVAKRGQDVALRCDPISGHVSLFWYQQALGQGPEFLTYFQNEAQLDKSGLPSDRFFAERPEGSVSTLKIQRTQQEDSAVYLCASSLEYGQSYEQYFGPGTRLTVT.